Listed below are T cell receptor beta chains from one sample, sequenced in a study of T-cell reconstitution after alpha-beta-depleted transplantation in children. MiXCR was run by TCRdb on the PCR reads, yielding one entry per CDR3 protein. The sample yields some 240,000 distinct CDR3 sequences, 9.7% seen once. Here the sequenced sample was PBMCs from the stem cell graft donor, taken from the stem cell graft. These receptors originate from a human donor who donated a stem cell graft to a child with SCID. Each CDR3 is given with its conserved first and last residue. D genes are given only for firm matches. Clone size appears in some rows only: once, few, many, or a class for an expanded clone.

>.|.|TRBJ2-7|TRBV12-3/TRBV12-4
TGTGCCAGCAGTTTGACAGCAAGCTCCTACGAGCAGTACTTC
CASSLTASSYEQYF
>.|.|TRBJ2-1|TRBV6-5
TGTGCCAGCAGTTCCCACTTCGACAGCTCCTACAATGAGCAGTTCTTC
CASSSHFDSSYNEQFF
>TRBD2|many|TRBJ2-2|TRBV20-1
TGCAGTGCTACGAGGACTAGTTACACCGGGGAGCTGTTTTTT
CSATRTSYTGELFF
>.|many|TRBJ1-2|TRBV7-2
TGTGCCAGCAGGACGGCAGGGGCTGCCTATGGCTACACCTTC
CASRTAGAAYGYTF
>.|many|TRBJ2-7|TRBV20-1
TGCAGTGCTATCGACAGGACTTACTCCTACGAGCAGTACTTC
CSAIDRTYSYEQYF
>TRBD2|many|TRBJ2-1|TRBV5-1
TGCGCCAGCAGCTTGGGTCTAGCGGACCCCTCCTACAATGAGCAGTTCTTC
CASSLGLADPSYNEQFF
>TRBD2|many|TRBJ2-3|TRBV20-1
TGCAGTGCTGAGACTAGCGGGACGGGAGATACGCAGTATTTT
CSAETSGTGDTQYF
>.|many|TRBJ2-7|TRBV5-1
TGCGCCAGCAGCCCTTCACAGGGACGGGGCGAGCAGTACTTC
CASSPSQGRGEQYF
>.|many|TRBJ2-2|TRBV5-1
TGCGCCAGCAACGATGGACAGCCCGACACCGGGGAGCTGTTTTTT
CASNDGQPDTGELFF
>.|many|TRBJ1-1|TRBV20-1
TGCAGTGCTAGAGGAAGAGTGGGCGCGAACACTGAAGCTTTCTTT
CSARGRVGANTEAFF
>TRBD2|many|TRBJ2-1|TRBV11-2
TGTGCCAGCAGCTTAGTAAAGTCGCGGGGGGGTAACAATGAGCAGTTCTTC
CASSLVKSRGGNNEQFF
>.|many|TRBJ1-6|TRBV6-5
TGTGCCAGCAGTTCCCTAACGCCAGGATCAGGGTCACCCCTCCACTTT
CASSSLTPGSGSPLHF
>.|many|TRBJ2-5|TRBV20-1
TGCAGTGCTAGAAGGGGGGGGGAGACCCAGTACTTC
CSARRGGETQYF
>.|.|TRBJ1-2|TRBV6-5
TGTGCCAGCAGTTACTCCGGGACACAAAGACTCTATGGCTACACCTTC
CASSYSGTQRLYGYTF
>TRBD1|many|TRBJ2-7|TRBV10-3
TGTGCCATCAGGGAAAGACAGGGAAGCGAGCAGTACTTC
CAIRERQGSEQYF
>.|.|TRBJ2-1|TRBV5-7
TGTGCCAGCAGCATCGGGGGCCTAACCTACAATGAGCAGTTCTTC
CASSIGGLTYNEQFF
>.|many|TRBJ2-3|TRBV12-3/TRBV12-4
TGTGCCAGCAGCGGGGGTAGCACAGATACGCAGTATTTT
CASSGGSTDTQYF
>TRBD1|.|TRBJ1-2|TRBV12-3/TRBV12-4
TGTGCCAGCAGTCTGGGACAGGGCAGAAGCGGCTACACCTTC
CASSLGQGRSGYTF
>.|many|TRBJ2-2|TRBV20-1
TGCAGTGCTAGGGGGTTATCTCTCACCGGGGAGCTGTTTTTT
CSARGLSLTGELFF
>.|many|TRBJ1-4|TRBV10-1
TGCGCCAGCAGTGTGTCGGGGTTGACTAATGAAAAACTGTTTTTT
CASSVSGLTNEKLFF
>.|many|TRBJ2-1|TRBV6-2/TRBV6-3
TGTGCCAGCAGAAAGCTCCCCCGACCCCTCAATGGTCAGTTCTTC
CASRKLPRPLNGQFF
>TRBD1|many|TRBJ1-1|TRBV5-1
TGCGCCAGCAGCTCGACAGGGCAGGGGAACACTGAAGCTTTCTTT
CASSSTGQGNTEAFF
>.|many|TRBJ2-1|TRBV5-1
TGCGCCAGCAGCCTCCAATTGGGAAGGAGGGACAATGAGCAGTTCTTC
CASSLQLGRRDNEQFF
>TRBD2|many|TRBJ2-7|TRBV5-1
TGCGCCAGCAGCCCATTTAGCGGGGGGGCTTCCTACGAGCAGTACTTC
CASSPFSGGASYEQYF
>.|many|TRBJ1-2|TRBV3-1
TGTGCCAGCAGCCAAACGCCTGCCGCGGGGGACAATGGCTACACCTTC
CASSQTPAAGDNGYTF
>.|many|TRBJ1-2|TRBV5-1
TGCGCCAGCAGCCCCGGGGCAGCGTGGAGTGGCTACACCTTC
CASSPGAAWSGYTF
>TRBD1|few|TRBJ1-5|TRBV18
TGTGCCAGCTCAGAGGACAGGGGGCAGTGGCAGCCCCAGCATTTT
CASSEDRGQWQPQHF
>TRBD2|.|TRBJ2-1|TRBV20-1
TGCAGTGCTAGAGATCCCCTGACTAGCGGGGGAACGAATGAGCAGTTCTTC
CSARDPLTSGGTNEQFF
>TRBD1|many|TRBJ1-5|TRBV7-9
TGTGCCAGCAGCAAGGGACAGGGAGGGGATGGCAATCAGCCCCAGCATTTT
CASSKGQGGDGNQPQHF
>.|many|TRBJ2-7|TRBV4-3
TGCGCCAGCAGCACCGGTTCGTTGTCCGAGCAGTACTTC
CASSTGSLSEQYF
>.|few|TRBJ1-6|TRBV20-1
TGCAGTGCTAGAGATTGGAGGGACATAAGCTCCTATAATTCACCCCTCCACTTT
CSARDWRDISSYNSPLHF
>.|many|TRBJ2-3|TRBV20-1
TGCAGTGCTAGAGATCTAGAGAAGAGCACAGATACGCAGTATTTT
CSARDLEKSTDTQYF
>.|many|TRBJ1-1|TRBV29-1
TGCAGCGTTGGGTTGTTAGGACCTCGTACTTTCTTT
CSVGLLGPRTFF
>.|few|TRBJ1-1|TRBV18
TGTGCCAGCTCACCATCCGAGCAGGGCACTGAAGCTTTCTTT
CASSPSEQGTEAFF
>.|many|TRBJ2-5|TRBV20-1
TGCAGTGCTAGCACGGGGAAATGGGAGACCCAGTACTTC
CSASTGKWETQYF
>.|.|TRBJ1-1|TRBV9
TGTGCCAGCAGCGTAGCGGTCGGGACAACGAACACTGAAGCTTTCTTT
CASSVAVGTTNTEAFF
>.|many|TRBJ1-5|TRBV20-1
TGCAGTGCTAGAGGCAGCAATCAGCCCCAGCATTTT
CSARGSNQPQHF
>.|many|TRBJ2-3|TRBV7-2
TGTGCCAGCAGCTTAAGTGTCCGGACCAGGTGGACAGATACGCAGTATTTT
CASSLSVRTRWTDTQYF
>.|.|TRBJ1-3|TRBV7-2
TGTGCCAGCAGCTTAAATAAAGGAGGGAGCTCTGGAAACACCATATATTTT
CASSLNKGGSSGNTIYF
>TRBD1|few|TRBJ1-4|TRBV30
TGTGCCTGGGCCGACCAGGGCAGGGGGCGACGAAAACTGTTTTTT
CAWADQGRGRRKLFF